This T cell receptor (beta chain) was observed in a study of CD8+ T cells in alopecia areata. Turning to the study itself: Treated patients took oral tofacitinib at 5 to 10 mg twice daily. Tofacitinib exposure lasted 6 to 18 months, followed by 6 months off drug. Whole-study findings and limits: Scalp samples also yield sequences from resident alphabeta T cells of normal skin.

Notes on this clone: What it recognizes is unknown. The sample contains more than one DNA sequence encoding this CDR3.

Sequencing templates came from extracted RNA that was reverse transcribed into cDNA. Repertoires were generated with immunoSEQ multiplex PCR, while TCRdb's copy carries only in-frame clones and drops some. Among 110,000 to 150,000 clones listed, about half were seen once. The germline gives CDR1 DFQATT, CDR2 SNEGSKA (reference sequence). V lost 5 bases, J lost 1 base, and 2 bases lay in between. The CDR3 has 10 residues. The receptor comes from a human donor with alopecia areata. The chain recombines TRBV20-1 with TRBJ2-5, with D unresolved. Sequences were derived from CD4+ T cells sorted from blood, sampled at week 0. CDR3 DNA: TGCAGTGCTTCCCAAGAGACCCAGTACTTC. It translates to CSASQETQYF.